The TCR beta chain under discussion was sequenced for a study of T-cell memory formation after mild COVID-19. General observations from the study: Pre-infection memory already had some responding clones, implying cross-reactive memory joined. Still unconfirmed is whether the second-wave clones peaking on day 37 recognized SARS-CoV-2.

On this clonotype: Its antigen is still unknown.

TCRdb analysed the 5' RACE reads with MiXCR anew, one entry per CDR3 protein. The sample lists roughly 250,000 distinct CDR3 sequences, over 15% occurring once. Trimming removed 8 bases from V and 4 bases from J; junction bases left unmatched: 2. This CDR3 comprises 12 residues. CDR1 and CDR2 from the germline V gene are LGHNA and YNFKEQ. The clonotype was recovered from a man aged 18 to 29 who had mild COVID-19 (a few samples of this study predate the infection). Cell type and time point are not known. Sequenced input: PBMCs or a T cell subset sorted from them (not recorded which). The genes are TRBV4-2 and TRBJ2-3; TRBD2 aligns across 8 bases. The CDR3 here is CASQAGADTQYF. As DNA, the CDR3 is TGTGCCAGCCAAGCGGGGGCAGATACGCAGTATTTT.